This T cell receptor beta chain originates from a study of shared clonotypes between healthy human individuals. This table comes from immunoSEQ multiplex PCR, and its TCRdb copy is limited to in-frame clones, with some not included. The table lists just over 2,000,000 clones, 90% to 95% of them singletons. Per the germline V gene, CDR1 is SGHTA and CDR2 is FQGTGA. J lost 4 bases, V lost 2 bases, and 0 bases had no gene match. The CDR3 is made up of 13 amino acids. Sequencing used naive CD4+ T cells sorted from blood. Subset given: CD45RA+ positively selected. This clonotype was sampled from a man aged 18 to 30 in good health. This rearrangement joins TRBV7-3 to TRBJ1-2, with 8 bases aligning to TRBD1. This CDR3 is CASSLGTGYGYTF. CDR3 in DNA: TGTGCCAGCAGCTTAGGGACAGGCTATGGCTACACCTTC. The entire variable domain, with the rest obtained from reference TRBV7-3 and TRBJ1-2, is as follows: GAGVSQTPSNKVTEKGKYVELRCDPISGHTALYWYRQSLGQGPEFLIYFQGTGAADDSGLPNDRFFAVRPEGSVSTLKIQRTERGDSAVYLCASSLGTGYGYTFGSGTRLTVV.